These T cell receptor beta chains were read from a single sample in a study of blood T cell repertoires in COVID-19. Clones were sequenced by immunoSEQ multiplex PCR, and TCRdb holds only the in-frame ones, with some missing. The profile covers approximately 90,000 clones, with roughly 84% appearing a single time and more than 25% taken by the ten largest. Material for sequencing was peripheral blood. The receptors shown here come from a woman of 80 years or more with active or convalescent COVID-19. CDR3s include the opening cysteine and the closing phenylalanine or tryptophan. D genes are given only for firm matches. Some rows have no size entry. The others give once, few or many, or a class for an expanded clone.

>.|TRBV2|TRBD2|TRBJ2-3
CASSSGGAEDTQYF
TGTGCCAGTTCTAGCGGGGGGGCCGAAGATACGCAGTATTTT
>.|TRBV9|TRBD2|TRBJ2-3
CASSVWGGNTDTQYF
TGTGCCAGCAGCGTCTGGGGGGGGAACACAGATACGCAGTATTTT
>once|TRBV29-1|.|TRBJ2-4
CSVSEGGIQYF
TGCAGCGTTTCAGAAGGCGGCATTCAGTACTTC
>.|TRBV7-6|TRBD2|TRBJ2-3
CASSSGSGTSGGAQYF
TGTGCCAGCAGCTCGGGCTCGGGGACTAGCGGGGGGGCGCAGTATTTT
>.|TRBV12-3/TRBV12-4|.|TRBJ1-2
CASSLTANYGYTF
TGTGCCAGCAGTCTAACTGCTAACTATGGCTACACCTTC
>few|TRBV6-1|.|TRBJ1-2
CASSEAFGRTNYGYTF
TGTGCCAGCAGTGAAGCGTTTGGGAGGACTAACTATGGCTACACCTTC
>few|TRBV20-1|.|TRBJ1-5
CSASTTGHQPQHF
TGCAGTGCTAGTACAACAGGGCATCAGCCCCAGCATTTT
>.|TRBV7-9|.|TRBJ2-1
CASSPTLGSSSEQFF
TGTGCCAGCAGCCCGACGTTGGGTAGTTCTAGTGAGCAGTTCTTC
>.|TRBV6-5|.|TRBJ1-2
CASSYMATTESSGYTF
TGTGCCAGCAGTTACATGGCCACGACAGAATCGTCAGGCTACACCTTC
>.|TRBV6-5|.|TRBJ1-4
CASSRQAPTNEKLFF
TGTGCCAGCAGCAGACAGGCCCCAACTAATGAAAAACTGTTTTTT
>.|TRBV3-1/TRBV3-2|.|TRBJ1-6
CASSQDHRGTGGRAPLHF
TGTGCCAGCAGCCAAGATCATCGGGGGACGGGGGGCAGGGCACCCCTCCACTTT
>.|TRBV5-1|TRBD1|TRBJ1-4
CASSEDRGREKLFF
TGCGCCAGCAGCGAGGACAGGGGTCGGGAAAAACTGTTTTTT
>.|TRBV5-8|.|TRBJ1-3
CASSSFFGAGNTIYF
TGTGCCAGCAGCTCCTTTTTTGGAGCTGGAAACACCATATATTTT
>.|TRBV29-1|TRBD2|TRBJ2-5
CSVDQLAGRETQYF
TGCAGCGTTGACCAACTAGCGGGGCGAGAGACCCAGTACTTC
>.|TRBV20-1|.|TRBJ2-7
CSARSSYEQYF
TGCAGTGCTAGATCTTCCTACGAGCAGTACTTC
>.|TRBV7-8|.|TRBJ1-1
CASSLGRVTEAFF
TGTGCCAGCAGCTTAGGTCGGGTCACTGAAGCTTTCTTT
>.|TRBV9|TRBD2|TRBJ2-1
CASSVIAAGGPGNEQFF
TGTGCCAGCAGCGTAATTGCGGCGGGAGGGCCGGGGAATGAGCAGTTCTTC
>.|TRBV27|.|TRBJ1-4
CASSLGGAVGEKLFF
TGTGCCAGCAGTTTAGGGGGGGCAGTAGGTGAAAAACTGTTTTTT
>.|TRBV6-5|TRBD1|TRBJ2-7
CASSPTGNSYEQYF
TGTGCCAGCAGTCCGACAGGGAACTCCTACGAGCAGTACTTC
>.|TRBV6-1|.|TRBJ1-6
CASSEAKGSPLHF
TGTGCCAGCAGTGAGGCCAAGGGGTCACCCCTCCACTTT
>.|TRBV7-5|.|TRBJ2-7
CARSLVDRGKQYF
TGTGCCAGAAGCTTAGTCGACAGGGGGAAGCAGTACTTC
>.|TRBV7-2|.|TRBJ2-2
CASSLVTAGELFF
TGTGCCAGCAGCTTAGTCACGGCCGGGGAGCTGTTTTTT
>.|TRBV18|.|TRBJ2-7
CASSPIPLGLGPLEQYF
TGTGCCAGCTCACCTATACCGTTGGGTCTGGGCCCCCTCGAGCAGTACTTC
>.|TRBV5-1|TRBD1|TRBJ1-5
CASSRGTGDSNQPQHF
TGCGCCAGCAGCCGAGGGACAGGGGACAGCAATCAGCCCCAGCATTTT
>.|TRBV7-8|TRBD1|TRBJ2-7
CASSLGSGQGEQYF
TGTGCCAGCAGCTTAGGGTCTGGACAGGGCGAGCAGTACTTC
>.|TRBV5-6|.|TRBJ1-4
CASSLGRGGGEKLFF
TGTGCCAGCAGCTTGGGGAGGGGTGGAGGAGAAAAACTGTTTTTT
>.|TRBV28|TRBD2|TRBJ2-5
CASTPRKSSGQAGETQYF
TGTGCCAGCACCCCAAGGAAGTCTAGCGGGCAGGCGGGGGAGACCCAGTACTTC
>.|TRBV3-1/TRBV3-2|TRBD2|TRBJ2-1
CASSRAYLAGAKLRNEQFF
TGTGCCAGCAGCCGCGCATATCTAGCGGGGGCCAAACTTCGTAATGAGCAGTTCTTC
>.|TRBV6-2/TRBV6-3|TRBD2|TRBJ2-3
CASSYSLAGTDTQYF
TGTGCCAGCAGTTACTCGCTAGCGGGGACAGATACGCAGTATTTT
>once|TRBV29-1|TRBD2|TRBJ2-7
CSVAPSGSVYEQYF
TGCAGCGTTGCCCCTAGCGGGAGTGTCTACGAGCAGTACTTC
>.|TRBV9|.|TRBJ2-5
CASSPGALQETQYF
TGTGCCAGCAGCCCTGGGGCTCTACAAGAGACCCAGTACTTC
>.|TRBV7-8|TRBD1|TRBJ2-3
CASSSRGRGDTDTQYF
TGTGCCAGCAGCTCGAGGGGGCGAGGGGACACAGATACGCAGTATTTT
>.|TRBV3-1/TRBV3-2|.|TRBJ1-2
CASSQDRGGKANYGYTF
TGTGCCAGCAGCCAAGATCGCGGAGGAAAAGCTAACTATGGCTACACCTTC
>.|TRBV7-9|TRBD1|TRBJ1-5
CASSSVQGLDQHF
TGTGCCAGCAGCTCCGTACAGGGGTTGGATCAGCATTTT
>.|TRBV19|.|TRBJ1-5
CASSISSGRGNQPQHF
TGTGCCAGTAGTATTAGTTCGGGCAGGGGAAATCAGCCCCAGCATTTT